The clone carrying this T cell receptor beta chain was found many times. The antigen remains undetermined. The use of a sample-barcoded 5' primer and a J-beta primer mix characterized a second PCR of roughly 6 to 12 cycles. Every sample returned 2.5 million or more CDR3-containing paired-end reads. TCRdb processed the 5' RACE reads anew with MiXCR; each CDR3 protein has one entry. The table has approximately 780,000 distinct CDR3 sequences, 20% to 30% seen once. The data were taken from a study of blood T cells in healthy people across ages. Overall study: Capturing about one barcoded beta molecule per two T cells was achieved by template switching. Overall study findings and caveats: It was the long-lived donors that had more naive CD4+ cells and higher diversity than aged donors.

With 6 bases removed from V and 3 bases from J, the gap between germline ends came to 12 bases. The CDR3 runs to 13 residues. Germline lookup yields CDR1 KGHSH and CDR2 LQKENI. This sample was shared with a second study, whose subject was T cells of mothers and their children. This second study says: Per child, roughly 3 million TCR beta CDR3 reads were obtained, against over 8.5 million per mother.

Sequencing was performed on blood. The sequence was obtained from a boy aged 5-17 years in good health. The chain is built from TRBV18 and TRBJ2-7, with D tentatively TRBD2 (6 bases). The CDR3, as DNA: TGTGCCAGCTCTTCCGGGACTTTCTACGAGCAGTACTTC. Translating it yields CASSSGTFYEQYF.